This T cell receptor beta chain was sequenced during a study of blood T cell repertoires in COVID-19. Study-wide background: Some COVID-19 samples were acute and others convalescent; all came from the United States, Italy and Spain. PBMCs, B-cell-depleted T cells, or T cells provided the cDNA or gDNA that made up the material.

The J segment lost 4 bases and the V segment lost 0 bases, leaving 6 bases of the junction unmatched. The CDR3 runs to 16 residues. Germline V gene data show CDR1 as SGHRS and CDR2 as YFSETQ. Methods used by the authors: Amplification of reference gene primers was used by the study to estimate nucleated cell counts. Measured with immunoSEQ multiplex PCR; TCRdb has only the in-frame clones, and not every one. V and J calls and clone size follow that table, whereas D and trimming were derived from the DNA. The sample lists 17,000 or so clones, approximately 78% occurring once. The sample was peripheral blood. The chain couples TRBV5-1 to TRBJ2-2, with TRBD1 matching over 7 bases. This clonotype originated in a man in his sixties with active or convalescent COVID-19. The DNA of the CDR3 is TGCGCCAGCAGCTTGGCCGGCAGACAGGGCACCGGGGAGCTGTTTTTT. Protein product: CASSLAGRQGTGELFF.